This T cell receptor beta chain was captured in a study of shared clonotypes between healthy human individuals. Sequencing was performed with immunoSEQ multiplex PCR; in TCRdb, only in-frame clones are kept and a portion is missing. The data contain about 2.4 million clones, roughly 93% of them seen just once; the ten biggest clones take up about 0.34%. This clone appeared once. Its matching antigen is unknown. Trimming removed 1 base from V and 1 base from J; junction bases left unmatched: 2. The CDR3 has 14 amino acids. Looked up from germline, CDR1 is SGHRS and CDR2 is YFSETQ. Naive CD4+ cells were CD45RA-selected; the remaining cells were memory. General study results and limits: What naive subsets generally showed was a larger estimated richness than memory subsets showed. Across several donors, naive CD4 shared 4.5% to 6%, naive CD8 under 4%, memory CD4 over 2%, memory CD8 0.4%. Even with large depth, rarefaction showed that sorted-subset sequencing was incomplete.

Input material: naive CD4+ T cells from PBMCs. As for subset: CD45RA+ positively selected. The rearrangement uses TRBV5-1 and TRBJ2-7; 7 bases line up with TRBD2. The sequence came from a man aged 18 to 29 in good health. Some clones in this sample may be carry-over from other donors' samples. The DNA for the CDR3 is TGCGCCAGCAGCTTGACTAGCGCGTCCTACGAGCAGTACTTC. Translating it yields CASSLTSASYEQYF.